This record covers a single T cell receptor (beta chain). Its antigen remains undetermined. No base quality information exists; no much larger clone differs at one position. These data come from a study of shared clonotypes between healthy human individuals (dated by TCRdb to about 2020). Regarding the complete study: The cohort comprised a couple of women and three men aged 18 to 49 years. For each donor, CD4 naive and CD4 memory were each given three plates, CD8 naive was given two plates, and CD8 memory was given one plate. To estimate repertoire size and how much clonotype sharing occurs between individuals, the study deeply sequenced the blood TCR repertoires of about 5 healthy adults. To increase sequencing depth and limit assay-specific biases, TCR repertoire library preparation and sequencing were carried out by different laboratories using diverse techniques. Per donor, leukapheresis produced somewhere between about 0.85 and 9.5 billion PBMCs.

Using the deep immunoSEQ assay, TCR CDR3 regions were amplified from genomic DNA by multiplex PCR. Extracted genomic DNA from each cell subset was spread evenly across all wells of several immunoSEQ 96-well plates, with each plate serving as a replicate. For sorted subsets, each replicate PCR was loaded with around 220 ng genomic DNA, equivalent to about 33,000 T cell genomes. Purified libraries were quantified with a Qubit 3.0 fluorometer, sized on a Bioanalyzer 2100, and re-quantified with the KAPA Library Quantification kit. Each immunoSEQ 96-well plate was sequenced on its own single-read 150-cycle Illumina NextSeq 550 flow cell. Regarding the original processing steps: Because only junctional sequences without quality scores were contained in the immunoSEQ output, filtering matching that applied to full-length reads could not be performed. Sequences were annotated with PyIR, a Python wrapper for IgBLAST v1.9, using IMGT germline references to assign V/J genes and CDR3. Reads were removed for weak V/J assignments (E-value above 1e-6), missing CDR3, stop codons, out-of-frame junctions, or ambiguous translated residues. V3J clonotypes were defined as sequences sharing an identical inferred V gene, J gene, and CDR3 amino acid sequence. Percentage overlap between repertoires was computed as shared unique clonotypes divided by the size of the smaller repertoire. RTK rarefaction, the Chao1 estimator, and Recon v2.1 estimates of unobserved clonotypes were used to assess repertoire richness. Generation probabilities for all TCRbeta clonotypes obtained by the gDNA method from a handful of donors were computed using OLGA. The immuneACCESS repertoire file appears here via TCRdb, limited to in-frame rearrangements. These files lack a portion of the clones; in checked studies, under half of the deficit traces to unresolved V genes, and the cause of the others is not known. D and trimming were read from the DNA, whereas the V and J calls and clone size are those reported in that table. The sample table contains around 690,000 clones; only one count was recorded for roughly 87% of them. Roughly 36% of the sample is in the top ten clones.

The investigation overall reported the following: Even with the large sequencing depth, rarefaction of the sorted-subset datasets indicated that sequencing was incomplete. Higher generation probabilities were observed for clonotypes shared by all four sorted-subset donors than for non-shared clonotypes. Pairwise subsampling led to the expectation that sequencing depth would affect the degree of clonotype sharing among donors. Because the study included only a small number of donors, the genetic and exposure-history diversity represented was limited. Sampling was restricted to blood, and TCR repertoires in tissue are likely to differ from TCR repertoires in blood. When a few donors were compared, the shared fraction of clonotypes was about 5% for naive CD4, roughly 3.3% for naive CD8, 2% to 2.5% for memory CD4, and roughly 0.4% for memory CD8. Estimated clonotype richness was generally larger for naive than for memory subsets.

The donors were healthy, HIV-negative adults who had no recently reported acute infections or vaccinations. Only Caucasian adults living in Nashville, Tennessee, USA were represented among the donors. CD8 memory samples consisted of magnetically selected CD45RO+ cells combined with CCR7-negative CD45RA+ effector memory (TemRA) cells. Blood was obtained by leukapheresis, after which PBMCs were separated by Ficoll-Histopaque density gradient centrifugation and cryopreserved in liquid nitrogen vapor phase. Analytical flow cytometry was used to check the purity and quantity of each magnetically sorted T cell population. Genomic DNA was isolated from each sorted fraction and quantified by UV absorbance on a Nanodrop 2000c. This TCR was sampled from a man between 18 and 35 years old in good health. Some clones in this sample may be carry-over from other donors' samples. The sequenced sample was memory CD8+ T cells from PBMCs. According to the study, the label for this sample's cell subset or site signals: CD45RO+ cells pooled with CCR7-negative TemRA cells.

Here is the DNA: TGTGCCAGCAGCTTAGCGGGAGGGCCGAGTGAGCAGTTCTTC. Its coded protein is CASSLAGGPSEQFF. The receptor chain draws on TRBV7-3 and TRBJ2-1; a stretch of 9 junction bases matches TRBD2. Based on the germline V gene, the CDR1 and CDR2 sequences are SGHTA and FQGTGA. Trimming accounts for 2 bases at V and 9 bases at J, while the number of junction bases matched to no gene is 5. Including the terminal cysteine and phenylalanine, the CDR3 comprises 14 residues. The retained sequence is limited to the CDR3, 42 bases, with the frame set at the first base.